The 22 T cell receptor beta chains below all came from one sample that was sequenced in a study of T cell repertoires in cytomegalovirus infection. Antigens for these TCRs are unknown. A single record per CDR3 protein comes from TCRdb applying MiXCR to the reads. The profile covers hundreds of thousands of distinct CDR3 sequences, with under 45% appearing a single time and about 45% taken by the ten largest. The sample was cultured PBMCs, taken from culture after CMV antigen stimulation. The receptors shown here come from a human donor in good health (CMV status not recorded). Some clones in this sample may be carry-over from other donors' samples.

The table lists this clonotype with a few counts. The rearrangement links TRBV7-2 to TRBJ2-7; 10 positions match TRBD2. Losses at the gene ends were 3 bases for V and 4 bases for J; bases not matched to a gene: 9. The CDR3 totals 16 residues. In germline, CDR1 is SGHTA, CDR2 FQGNSA. CDR3 DNA: TGTGCCAGCAGCTTGTCTCTGACTAGCGGGTTTTACGAGCAGTACTTC. This encodes CASSLSLTSGFYEQYF.

This clonotype was seen only a few times. The rearrangement links TRBV7-8 to TRBJ2-1; 9 bases are shared with TRBD2. The V gene end was trimmed by 1 base and the J gene end by 6 bases; junction bases not matched to a gene: 4. Germline loops: CDR1 SGHVS, CDR2 FQNEAQ. The CDR3 consists of 15 residues. CDR3 in DNA: TGTGCCAGCAGCTTAGGACTAGCGGTACGCAATGAGCAGTTCTTC. Its protein is CASSLGLAVRNEQFF.

The chain combines TRBV18 with TRBJ1-5; D is unresolved. Germline CDR1 KGHSH, CDR2 LQKENI. This CDR3 is built from 13 residues. V lost 2 bases, J lost 5 bases, and 7 bases lay in between. CDR3 region: CASSPGFDQPQHF. The CDR3 DNA reads as TGTGCCAGCTCACCAGGATTCGATCAGCCCCAGCATTTT. The full variable domain, in which reference TRBV18 and TRBJ1-5 provide the parts outside the CDR3, is NAGVMQNPRHLVRRRGQEARLRCSPMKGHSHVYWYRQLPEEGLKFMVYLQKENIIDESGMPKERFSAEFPKEGPSILRIQQVVRGDSAAYFCASSPGFDQPQHFGDGTRLSIL.

On this clonotype: The junction departs from germline at one end; a sequencing error may be responsible. The J gene is TRBJ2-4, the V gene TRBV5-3, with 9 bases matching TRBD2. TRBV5-3 is placed among ORFs of uncertain function. The length of the CDR3 is 16 residues. CDR3 amino acids: CASSWGSGSVRNIQYF. Here the CDR3 DNA reads TGTGCCAGCAGCTGGGGTAGCGGGAGCGTCAGAAACATTCAGTACTTC.

In its sample, this clonotype was seen a few times. The rearrangement links TRBV7-8 to TRBJ1-2; D might be TRBD1 (5 bases). Germline assignment: CDR1 SGHVS and CDR2 FQNEAQ. Trimming took off 1 base at V and 8 bases at J, with 17 bases between the two ends. CDR3 size: 15 residues. CDR3 sequence reads: CASSLVSGALIGYTF. As DNA, the CDR3 is TGTGCCAGCAGCTTAGTCTCCGGGGCCCTTATAGGCTACACCTTC. Filled out from reference TRBV7-8 and TRBJ1-2, the complete variable domain reads GAGVSQSPRYKVAKRGQDVALRCDPISGHVSLFWYQQALGQGPEFLTYFQNEAQLDKSGLPSDRFFAERPEGSVSTLKIQRTQQEDSAVYLCASSLVSGALIGYTFGSGTRLTVV.

The chain carries TRBV7-8 and TRBJ2-1, with D tentatively TRBD2 (6 bases). The CDR3 is 16 residues long. Per germline, CDR1 SGHVS and CDR2 FQNEAQ. V was pared by 2 bases and J by 4 bases, with 15 bases between. The CDR3 loop is CASSLRSSGPYNEQFF. DNA for the CDR3: TGTGCCAGCAGCTTACGGTCGAGCGGGCCTTACAATGAGCAGTTCTTC.

The V call is TRBV4-1, the J call TRBJ2-5; 10 bases fit TRBD1. The junction had 5 bases not matched to a gene; V was cut back by 4 bases and J by 3 bases. The V gene's germline CDR1 is MGHRA and CDR2 YSYEKL. This CDR3 has 15 amino acids. CDR3: CASSPGQGTKETQYF. Written as DNA, the CDR3 is TGCGCCAGCAGCCCGGGACAGGGGACCAAAGAGACCCAGTACTTC.

This clonotype was found a few times. V is TRBV19 and J is TRBJ1-1, with D uncertain. The germline V and J ends were trimmed by 3 bases and 7 bases, with 9 bases remaining between them. Germline lookup yields CDR1 LNHDA and CDR2 SQIVND (reference sequence). This CDR3 has 12 residues. This CDR3 reads CASSIVGREAFF. For the CDR3, the DNA is TGTGCCAGTAGTATTGTCGGCCGTGAAGCTTTCTTT.

This chain joins TRBV25-1 and TRBJ1-5; 8 bases align to TRBD1. CDR1 is MGHDK and CDR2 is SYGVNS in the germline V gene. The CDR3 loop spans 14 amino acids. V shed 6 bases, J shed 9 bases, and the junction held 10 bases outside the gene matches. In DNA form, the CDR3 reads TGTGCCAGCAGCCCTGCAGGGGGCTCGGGGCCCCAGCATTTT. Amino acids: CASSPAGGSGPQHF.

The rearrangement uses TRBV6-2 or TRBV6-3 and TRBJ2-7; unclear D gene. Per the germline V gene, CDR1 is MNHEY and CDR2 is SVGEGT. V was pared by 6 bases and J by 3 bases, with 15 bases between. The CDR3 is 14 amino acids. CDR3 nucleotides: TGTGCCAGCAGAAGACCCGCCCCGTTCTACGAGCAGTACTTC. As protein: CASRRPAPFYEQYF.

The chain recombines TRBV4-1 with TRBJ2-5; weak D call: TRBD2 (5 bases). CDR3 length: 19 residues. The germline V and J ends were trimmed by 0 bases and 5 bases, with 25 bases remaining between them. CDR1 and CDR2 from the germline V gene are MGHRA and YSYEKL. For the CDR3, the DNA is TGCGCCAGCAGCCAAGACCCTCCGGAGGTCTCAACTCACTGGGAGACCCAGTACTTC. It translates to CASSQDPPEVSTHWETQYF.

This clonotype was detected only a few times. This chain uses TRBV7-2 with TRBJ1-2; D is unclear. This CDR3 spans 19 amino acids. Looked up from germline, CDR1 is SGHTA and CDR2 is FQGNSA. V shed 2 bases and J shed 3 bases, with 25 bases lying between them. The CDR3, as DNA: TGTGCCAGCAGCTTAAAACCGCCTGTTCCCGGAGTTGACGACTATGGCTACACCTTC. This sequence encodes CASSLKPPVPGVDDYGYTF.

The gene calls are TRBV4-3 and TRBJ2-1, with 10 nucleotides matching TRBD1. The germline CDR1 and CDR2 sequences are LGHNA and YSLEER. This CDR3 is built from 16 residues. V gave up 0 bases and J gave up 9 bases; unmatched junction bases: 8. CDR3 sequence reads: CASSQDRGQGFGEQFF. CDR3 DNA sequence: TGCGCCAGCAGCCAAGATAGGGGACAGGGGTTTGGTGAGCAGTTCTTC.

The rearrangement links TRBV4-2 to TRBJ1-1; D gene uncertain. The CDR3 totals 14 residues. Trimming shortened V by 3 bases and J by 3 bases, and 11 bases separated the two germline ends. CDR1 is LGHNA and CDR2 is YNFKEQ in the germline V gene. The CDR3 sequence: CASSQRGMDTEAFF. Here the CDR3 DNA reads TGTGCCAGCAGCCAGAGAGGGATGGACACTGAAGCTTTCTTT.

In its sample, this clonotype was seen a few times. V and J are TRBV7-9 and TRBJ1-1, with TRBD1 matching 7 bases. Germline V gene lookup returns CDR1 SEHNR and CDR2 FQNEAQ (reference sequence). J lost 1 base, V lost 5 bases, and 10 bases had no gene match. This CDR3 is built from 16 residues. The CDR3: CASSPGDRTGNTEAFF. The CDR3 DNA reads TGTGCCAGCAGCCCGGGGGACCGGACAGGGAACACTGAAGCTTTCTTT. The full variable domain, its missing parts supplied by reference TRBV7-9 and TRBJ1-1, is DTGVSQNPRHKITKRGQNVTFRCDPISEHNRLYWYRQTLGQGPEFLTYFQNEAQLEKSRLLSDRFSAERPKGSFSTLEIQRTEQGDSAMYLCASSPGDRTGNTEAFFGQGTRLTVV.

The CDR3 here is CASSTRSGGEQFF. The DNA of the CDR3 is TGTGCCAGCAGCACAAGGTCGGGAGGTGAGCAGTTCTTC. V and J are TRBV7-8 and TRBJ2-1; 7 positions agree with TRBD2. Germline V lookup: CDR1 SGHVS, CDR2 FQNEAQ. J lost 9 bases, V lost 5 bases, and 7 bases had no gene match. This CDR3 comprises 13 residues. The full variable domain, rest sourced from reference TRBV7-8 and TRBJ2-1, is GAGVSQSPRYKVAKRGQDVALRCDPISGHVSLFWYQQALGQGPEFLTYFQNEAQLDKSGLPSDRFFAERPEGSVSTLKIQRTQQEDSAVYLCASSTRSGGEQFFGPGTRLTVL.

The chain joins TRBV6-2 or TRBV6-3 to TRBJ1-5; no firm D call. From germline, CDR1 is MNHEY and CDR2 SVGEGT. The V and J ends lost 8 bases and 6 bases respectively, with 17 bases between them. The CDR3 covers 14 residues. The CDR3 DNA follows: TGTGCCAGCCGCCGCCTCGCGGCGGGTCAGCCCCAGCATTTT. Translating it yields CASRRLAAGQPQHF.

CDR3 residues: CASSLDPNTGELFF. CDR3 nucleotide sequence: TGCGCCAGCAGCTTGGACCCGAACACCGGGGAGCTGTTTTTT. J is TRBJ2-2 and V is TRBV5-1, with D unresolved. Germline-derived CDR1 and CDR2 are SGHRS and YFSETQ. The CDR3 runs to 14 residues. The germline V and J ends were trimmed by 0 bases and 0 bases, with 3 bases remaining between them.

The rearrangement uses TRBV10-3 and TRBJ2-7; no clear D. Trimming removed 2 bases from V and 5 bases from J, with 10 bases in between. CDR1 is ENHRY, CDR2 SYGVKD, per germline. This CDR3 comprises 13 residues. This CDR3 is CAISEPPGDEQYF. The CDR3 DNA follows: TGTGCCATCAGTGAGCCGCCTGGTGACGAGCAGTACTTC.

This chain connects TRBV28 to TRBJ2-3; D tentatively fits TRBD1 or TRBD2 (5 bases each). The CDR3 is 13 amino acids. Trimming cost V 10 bases and J 6 bases, with 17 bases left between them. Per the germline V gene, CDR1 is MDHEN and CDR2 is SYDVKM. CDR3 sequence reads: CATTRGWGDTQYF. Written as DNA, the CDR3 is TGTGCCACCACCCGTGGGTGGGGGGATACGCAGTATTTT.

This clonotype was recorded a few times. This chain links TRBV7-9 with TRBJ1-1; D is uncertain. CDR1 SEHNR and CDR2 FQNEAQ come from the germline V gene (reference sequence). This CDR3 comprises 13 residues. Deletions cut 6 bases from V and 4 bases from J, with 12 bases between. DNA of the CDR3: TGTGCCAGCAGACCCGCGGCCGTCACTGAAGCTTTCTTT. Amino acids: CASRPAAVTEAFF.

The chain joins TRBV11-2 to TRBJ2-5; D gene unclear. CDR3 length: 14 amino acids. V dropped 0 bases and J dropped 2 bases, with 7 bases sitting between them. CDR1 and CDR2 (germline): SGHAT, FQNNGV. In DNA, the CDR3 is TGTGCCAGCAGCTTAGAACGGAATCAAGAGACCCAGTACTTC. Protein product: CASSLERNQETQYF.